This T cell receptor beta chain was recovered during a study of early T cells in non-severe SARS-CoV-2 infection (dated by TCRdb to the early 2020s). Turning to the overall study: Because TCR sequencing relied on bulk RNA taken from unsorted whole blood, pairing of alpha and beta chains was not possible. The study at large found these results: VDJdb matching was skewed toward anti-spike CD8 responses, so virus-specific expansions were likely underestimated and private and CD4 specificities were missed.

CDR1 is given as SGHDT and CDR2 as YYEEEE, both from the germline V gene. Measured from the cysteine to the phenylalanine, the CDR3 is 11 residues long. Only the CDR3 portion is preserved as DNA: 33 bases, with reading frame beginning at the first base. A case-control design nested within a healthcare worker cohort in London, UK, was used, with weekly nasopharyngeal swab PCR tests and blood sampling performed. Healthcare workers were recruited during the week of the UK lockdown, between 23 and 31 March 2020, and followed weekly for up to about 15 weeks. Libraries were built with 5' RACE. For sequencing, a NextSeq 500 was employed. To correct for sequencing error and PCR bias, the TCR library protocol tagged individual cDNA molecules with unique molecular identifiers. TCR alpha and beta chains were both sequenced, and the abundances of alpha and beta sequences in each sample were closely correlated with each other. Turning to the authors' computational methods: Decombinator V4 was used to annotate the V gene, J gene and CDR3 of the TCR sequences. Expanded TCRs were defined as changing significantly between any two time points under a Poisson model with p below 0.0001. TCR abundances were normalised to the total number of TCRs sequenced per sample and were expressed as counts per million. MAIT TCRs were defined by TRAV1-2 paired with TRAJ12, TRAJ20 or TRAJ33, and iNKT TCRs by TRAV10 paired with TRAJ18. A search of VDJdb, accessed on 1 November 2021, was run for TCRs annotated to CMV, EBV and SARS-CoV-2, with TCRs annotated for multiple antigens excluded. Using fastp at Q25 and MiXCR, TCRdb reprocessed the public reads and kept productive beta chains. Rows with one shared CDR3 protein collapse into an entry with the most common genes and DNA. The V and J calls, along with clone size, are taken from TCRdb and not from the paper's own processing. This sample lists 55,000 to 65,000 distinct CDR3 sequences; approximately 11% were detected once. Of the sample, about 1.7% is held by the ten largest clones.

This clonotype has a count of ten or more. The antigen this receptor binds is unknown. Germline and junction disagree at one end, which may indicate a read error. This chain is built from TRBV5-6 and TRBJ2-7, with no D gene named confidently. Sequenced input: whole blood. The clonotype originates from an adult who was a healthcare worker with PCR-confirmed SARS-CoV-2 infection or an uninfected control (not recorded which). The CDR3 reads as follows: CVSSLEHEQYF. The nucleotides are TGTGTCAGCAGCTTGGAGCACGAGCAGTACTTC.